The present T cell receptor beta chain was sequenced within a study of spatial heterogeneity in lung cancer. Overall study: Those follow-up PBMC samples that were available underwent sequencing, at a median interval of approximately 22 months following resection.

Each molecule of TCR cDNA was tagged with one unique molecular identifier. Each CDR3 protein gets one entry after TCRdb re-called the 5' RACE reads with MiXCR. The sample yields about 27,000 distinct CDR3 sequences, approximately 5.1% seen once. The CDR3 sequence is 15 residues long. V lost 4 bases to trimming and J lost 8 bases; unmatched junction nucleotides: 10. This clonotype appeared many times. Documented time point: blood at routine non-recurrence follow-up after resection. Whole RNA from tumor, nontumor lung or frozen PBMC was sequenced unsorted. Sequencing used PBMCs, obtained at follow-up. The genes are TRBV12-3 or TRBV12-4 and TRBJ2-2; 7 positions match TRBD2. This receptor was taken from a female donor with early-stage non-small cell lung cancer. The CDR3 DNA sequence: TGTGCCAGCAGTTCCGCCCGACTAGCCGCTGGGGAGCTGTTTTTT. It encodes CASSSARLAAGELFF.